A selection of T cell receptor beta chains follows, all from one sample in a study of T cells after posttransplantation cyclophosphamide. Produced via immunoSEQ multiplex PCR; TCRdb's table is partial and in-frame only. The specimen gives around 1,700 clones without singletons; the ten biggest hold 3%. The sample in question was PBMCs, obtained about 370 days after allogeneic stem cell transplant with posttransplant cyclophosphamide. These receptors came from a male patient aged 60-69 years who received an allogeneic stem cell transplant from an unrelated donor, was CMV-positive, and had acute and chronic GVHD. The graft donor may have given rise to some T cells. Both conserved end residues are part of each CDR3. The order of the fields is V gene, D gene, CDR3 length, J gene, clone size, CDR3 protein, CDR3 DNA. A D gene is named only where the DNA matches it firmly. Where a row states a size, it is once, few, many or the class of an expanded clone; other rows omit it.

V: TRBV15
D: NA
length: 12
J: TRBJ2-2
size: NA
CDR3: CATSGRVGELFF
DNA: TGTGCCACCAGCGGCCGGGTCGGGGAGCTGTTTTTT

V: TRBV30
D: TRBD2
length: 12
J: TRBJ2-5
size: medium-sized
CDR3: CAWAGTSKTQYF
DNA: TGTGCCTGGGCCGGGACTAGTAAGACCCAGTACTTC

V: TRBV6-5
D: NA
length: 14
J: TRBJ1-6
size: few
CDR3: CASSSDRSNSPLHF
DNA: TGTGCCAGCTCCTCAGACAGGAGTAATTCACCCCTCCACTTT

V: TRBV19
D: TRBD2
length: 15
J: TRBJ2-4
size: many
CDR3: CASTPRGGYVDIQYF
DNA: TGTGCCAGTACCCCTAGGGGAGGGTATGTCGACATTCAGTACTTC

V: TRBV5-8
D: NA
length: 12
J: TRBJ2-1
size: medium-sized
CDR3: CASSFGANEQFF
DNA: TGTGCCAGCAGCTTTGGGGCCAATGAGCAGTTCTTC

V: TRBV10-3
D: TRBD1
length: 18
J: TRBJ2-2
size: medium-sized
CDR3: CASLPGQVTIANTGELFF
DNA: TGTGCCTCCTTGCCGGGACAGGTTACTATCGCGAACACCGGGGAGCTGTTTTTT

V: TRBV5-5
D: NA
length: 16
J: TRBJ1-3
size: many
CDR3: CASSLGQGYGGNTIYF
DNA: TGTGCCAGCAGCTTGGGGCAGGGTTATGGTGGAAACACCATATATTTT

V: TRBV7-2
D: TRBD1
length: 14
J: TRBJ2-3
size: medium-sized
CDR3: CASSLGQGFNTQYF
DNA: TGTGCCAGCAGCTTGGGACAGGGGTTTAATACGCAGTATTTT

V: TRBV4-1
D: NA
length: 15
J: TRBJ2-7
size: NA
CDR3: CASSQVGTPAYEQYF
DNA: TGCGCCAGCAGCCAAGTTGGTACACCCGCCTACGAGCAGTACTTC

V: TRBV11-3
D: TRBD1
length: 14
J: TRBJ2-3
size: NA
CDR3: CASSRTGGTDTQYF
DNA: TGTGCCAGCAGCCGGACAGGGGGCACAGATACGCAGTATTTT

V: TRBV29-1
D: TRBD1
length: 14
J: TRBJ1-2
size: medium-sized
CDR3: CSVATGVTSYGYTF
DNA: TGCAGCGTAGCTACAGGGGTGACCTCCTATGGCTACACCTTC

V: TRBV10-3
D: TRBD1
length: 17
J: TRBJ1-4
size: many
CDR3: CAIRKGQGAQGGEKLFF
DNA: TGTGCCATCAGAAAGGGACAGGGTGCTCAAGGAGGCGAAAAACTGTTTTTT

V: TRBV4-3
D: TRBD2
length: 15
J: TRBJ2-1
size: NA
CDR3: CASSQNSGSYNEQFF
DNA: TGCGCCAGCAGCCAAAATAGCGGGAGTTACAATGAGCAGTTCTTC

V: TRBV7-9
D: TRBD2
length: 16
J: TRBJ2-4
size: medium-sized
CDR3: CASSTLAGDTKNIQYF
DNA: TGTGCCAGCAGCACACTAGCGGGAGATACCAAAAACATTCAGTACTTC

V: TRBV19
D: TRBD1
length: 16
J: TRBJ1-1
size: large
CDR3: CASSPGQGLWVTEAFF
DNA: TGTGCCAGTAGTCCCGGACAGGGGTTGTGGGTAACTGAAGCTTTCTTT

V: TRBV5-6
D: TRBD2
length: 15
J: TRBJ2-3
size: NA
CDR3: CASSLAGEGTDTQYF
DNA: TGTGCCAGCAGTTTAGCGGGAGAGGGCACAGATACGCAGTATTTT

V: TRBV11-3
D: NA
length: 12
J: TRBJ1-1
size: NA
CDR3: CASSLSGTEAFF
DNA: TGTGCCAGCAGCTTGTCCGGGACAGAAGCTTTCTTT